The clone carrying this T cell receptor (beta chain) was picked up a small number of times. Primers used in a second PCR of roughly 7 to 12 cycles were a sample-barcoded 5' primer and a J-beta primer mix. TCRdb re-called the 5' RACE reads through MiXCR, storing one row per CDR3 protein. The sample lists approximately 760,000 distinct CDR3 sequences; 25% were seen once. Germline values: CDR1 SGHTA, CDR2 FQGNSA. Trimming removed 5 bases from V and 7 bases from J, with 9 bases in between. This CDR3 comprises 11 residues. This sample was included in a study of blood T cells in healthy people across ages. Donors ranged from roughly 6 to 90 years old and were healthy Caucasians in Russia. These data are also associated with another study on T cells of mothers and their children. That source adds: The donor cohort consisted of three healthy Caucasian mothers and their six children. The second PCR's M1S primer added sample barcodes and 2-4 random nucleotides.

The chain uses TRBV7-2 and TRBJ2-7; no firm D call. The receptor was derived from a boy younger than 18 in good health. The specimen sequenced was blood. CDR3 in amino acids: CASSIVREQYF. The CDR3 nucleotides are TGTGCCAGCAGCATAGTTCGGGAGCAGTACTTC.